These 12 T cell receptor beta chains were sequenced from one sample in a study of PD-1 blockade in classical Hodgkin lymphoma. Time point indicated: cycle 4 day 1 (C4D1), after less than seven weeks of nivolumab. Each and every patient relapsed after autologous stem cell transplantation, and patients got differing brentuximab vedotin exposure. Isolation of CD8+ T cells from thawed PBMCs used magnetic negative selection. Using immunoSEQ multiplex PCR, the repertoire was profiled, and TCRdb retains in-frame clones only, with some absent. The sample has 4,500 or so clones, 65% to 80% seen once. The starting material was CD8+ T cells from blood, obtained before the fourth cycle of nivolumab. These receptors were obtained from a human donor with classical Hodgkin lymphoma.

This clone occurred a few times. This chain uses TRBV5-4 with TRBJ2-1; a weak D match, TRBD1 (6 bases). The CDR3 covers 16 residues. V was clipped by 4 bases and J by 4 bases, with 18 bases between them. Germline CDR1 is SGHNT and CDR2 is YYREEE (reference sequence). CDR3 sequence: CASSRRGRGPYNEQFF. CDR3 DNA sequence: TGTGCCAGCAGCCGACGTGGCAGGGGTCCTTACAATGAGCAGTTCTTC.

The rearrangement uses TRBV9 and TRBJ2-1; TRBD2 matches at 11 bases. V gave up 0 bases and J gave up 3 bases; unmatched junction bases: 8. The CDR3 runs to 18 residues. Per germline, CDR1 SGDLS and CDR2 YYNGEE. CDR3 in amino acids: CASSVEFSGGAGYNEQFF. As DNA, the CDR3 is TGTGCCAGCAGCGTAGAGTTTAGCGGGGGGGCAGGCTACAATGAGCAGTTCTTC.

V and J are TRBV4-1 and TRBJ2-3, with 12 bases fitting TRBD2. Germline loops: CDR1 MGHRA, CDR2 YSYEKL. The V segment lost 4 bases and the J segment 2 bases; nucleotides outside the gene matches: 10. The CDR3 has 18 residues. In DNA, the CDR3 is TGCGCCAGCAGCCGCTCCCGACTAGCGGGGGTACTCACAGATACGCAGTATTTT. It codes for CASSRSRLAGVLTDTQYF.

V usage is TRBV27 and J usage is TRBJ2-7; TRBD1 aligns across 8 bases. V gave up 6 bases and J gave up 7 bases; unmatched junction bases: 14. CDR1 MNHEY and CDR2 SMNVEV come from the germline V gene (reference sequence). This CDR3 is 15 amino acids long. CDR3 amino acids: CASRINRQGPGEQYF. In nucleotides, the CDR3 is TGTGCCAGCAGGATAAATCGACAGGGGCCGGGGGAGCAGTACTTC.

The rearrangement links TRBV27 to TRBJ2-7, with D possibly matching TRBD1 (6 bases). In germline, CDR1 is MNHEY, CDR2 SMNVEV (reference sequence). There are 13 residues in the CDR3. Trimming removed 3 bases at V and 5 bases at J, with 11 bases between. Here the CDR3 reads CASSFGRGDEQYF. In DNA form, the CDR3 reads TGTGCCAGCAGTTTCGGCAGGGGCGACGAGCAGTACTTC.

This clone was counted only a few times. The chain combines TRBV6-5 with TRBJ2-2; tentatively, D is TRBD2 (6 bases). The CDR3 is 15 residues long. Germline V gives CDR1 MNHEY, CDR2 SVGAGI. V was clipped by 4 bases and J by 0 bases, with 9 bases between them. Here the CDR3 DNA reads TGTGCCAGCAGTTCGGGGACTCCGAACACCGGGGAGCTGTTTTTT. The encoded protein is CASSSGTPNTGELFF.

This clone was recorded a few times. The chain has TRBV12-5 and TRBJ2-2; no clear D gene. With 8 bases removed from V and 6 bases from J, the gap between germline ends came to 7 bases. The V gene's germline CDR1 is LGHNT and CDR2 FRNRAP. CDR3 length: 11 amino acids. The DNA for the CDR3 is TGTGCTAGTTGGAGACCCGGGGAGCTGTTTTTT. Protein sequence: CASWRPGELFF. The full variable domain, in which reference TRBV12-5 and TRBJ2-2 provide the parts outside the CDR3, is DARVTQTPRHKVTEMGQEVTMRCQPILGHNTVFWYRQTMMQGLELLAYFRNRAPLDDSGMPKDRFSAEMPDATLATLKIQPSEPRDSAVYFCASWRPGELFFGEGSRLTVL.

This rearrangement joins TRBV6-5 to TRBJ2-3; D might be TRBD2 (7 bases). Germline V gives CDR1 MNHEY, CDR2 SVGAGI. The CDR3 extends over 16 amino acids. V was clipped by 4 bases and J by 5 bases, with 19 bases between them. The CDR3 region is CASSSVGGGHGDTQYF. CDR3 nucleotides: TGTGCCAGCAGTTCCGTTGGGGGGGGGCATGGAGATACGCAGTATTTT.

By sample share, this clone is large. The chain has TRBV2 and TRBJ1-5, with 8 bases lining up with TRBD1. Germline V gene data show CDR1 as SNHLY and CDR2 as FYNNEI. V lost 6 bases and J lost 0; bases outside the gene matches: 4. This CDR3 is built from 15 residues. The CDR3 loop is CASREQGGSNQPQHF. CDR3 DNA sequence: TGTGCCAGCAGGGAACAGGGGGGTAGCAATCAGCCCCAGCATTTT.

The rearrangement links TRBV6-5 to TRBJ1-2; D remains ambiguous. Trimming stripped 6 bases from V and 5 bases from J, with 13 bases between. Germline loops: CDR1 MNHEY, CDR2 SVGAGI. The CDR3 length is 13 residues. The CDR3 region has the DNA TGTGCCAGCAGCAACCTCGGGGTTTATGGCTACACCTTC. Translation: CASSNLGVYGYTF.

V gene TRBV21-1 combines with J gene TRBJ1-3. TRBV21-1 is tagged as a pseudogene. The CDR3 totals 16 residues. CDR3 nucleotides: TGTGCCAGCAGCCCTACGGGGGGAGGCTCTGGAAACACCATATATTTT. This encodes CASSPTGGGSGNTIYF.

In the case of this clone: A clone one base away is much larger, so this may be a read error. V is TRBV7-9 and J is TRBJ1-5; tentative D call: TRBD1 (5 bases). V dropped 6 bases and J dropped 4 bases, with 10 bases sitting between them. From germline, CDR1 is SEHNR and CDR2 FQNEAQ (reference sequence). This CDR3 spans 13 amino acids. The CDR3 loop is CASSRDPNQPQHF. CDR3 DNA sequence: TGTGCCAGCAGTCGGGACCCTAATCAGCCCCAGCATTTT.